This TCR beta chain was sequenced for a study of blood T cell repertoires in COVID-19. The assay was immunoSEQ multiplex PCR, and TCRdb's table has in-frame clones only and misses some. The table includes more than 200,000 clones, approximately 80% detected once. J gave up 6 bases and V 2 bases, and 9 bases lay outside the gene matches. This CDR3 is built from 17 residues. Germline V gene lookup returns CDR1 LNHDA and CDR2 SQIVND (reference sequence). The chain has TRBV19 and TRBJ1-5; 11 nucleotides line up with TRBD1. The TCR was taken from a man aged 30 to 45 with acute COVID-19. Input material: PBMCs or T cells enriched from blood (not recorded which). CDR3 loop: CASSIRTGGGGGQPQHF. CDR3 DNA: TGTGCCAGTAGTATAAGGACAGGGGGCGGAGGGGGTCAGCCCCAGCATTTT.